The rows below give T cell receptor beta chains drawn from one sample of a study of T-cell memory formation after mild COVID-19. TCRdb processed the 5' RACE reads anew with MiXCR; each CDR3 protein has one entry. The sample has some 490,000 distinct CDR3 sequences; 18% are singletons. Input material: PBMCs or a T cell subset sorted from them (not recorded which). Source of these receptors: an adult woman who had mild COVID-19 (a few samples of this study predate the infection). Cell type and time point are not known. The CDR3 runs from the conserved cysteine through the conserved F or W. The D gene is left open where the match is weak. Clone size, where shown, is once, few, many, or a class for clones that have expanded.

TRBV7-9	TRBJ2-4	NA	NA	CASNPMTDILAKNIQYF	TGTGCCAGCAACCCGATGACGGACATTCTAGCCAAAAACATTCAGTACTTC
TRBV3-1	TRBJ2-7	NA	NA	CASSQEVGAAEQYF	TGTGCCAGCAGCCAAGAGGTGGGGGCAGCCGAGCAGTACTTC
TRBV7-9	TRBJ2-7	TRBD1	NA	CASSRRGQVHEQYF	TGTGCCAGCAGCCGCAGGGGACAGGTTCACGAGCAGTACTTC
TRBV9	TRBJ2-2	TRBD2	NA	CASSVKPEGAGDPTGELFF	TGTGCCAGCAGCGTAAAACCTGAAGGAGCGGGAGACCCCACCGGGGAGCTGTTTTTT
TRBV9	TRBJ2-7	NA	few	CASSGDGQVQYF	TGTGCCAGCAGCGGGGATGGGCAGGTCCAGTACTTC
TRBV4-3	TRBJ2-1	TRBD2	few	CASSQARQLAGEKDEQFF	TGCGCCAGCAGCCAAGCGAGACAACTAGCGGGAGAAAAGGATGAGCAGTTCTTC
TRBV12-3/TRBV12-4	TRBJ2-3	NA	few	CASSFSLQGGRDTQYF	TGTGCCAGCAGTTTCAGTCTCCAGGGGGGGCGGGATACGCAGTATTTT
TRBV7-2	TRBJ2-3	NA	few	CASSKRGDTQYF	TGTGCCAGCAGCAAAAGGGGGGATACGCAGTATTTT
TRBV5-1	TRBJ2-1	TRBD1	NA	CASSSRPGTGFGNEQFF	TGCGCCAGCAGCTCCCGCCCCGGGACAGGGTTTGGCAATGAGCAGTTCTTC
TRBV7-8	TRBJ2-7	TRBD2	few	CASSLVPRLAVAYEQYF	TGTGCCAGCAGCTTAGTTCCCCGACTAGCGGTAGCCTACGAGCAGTACTTC
TRBV4-1	TRBJ2-5	TRBD2	many	CASSQGLAGGWETQYF	TGCGCCAGCAGCCAAGGTCTAGCGGGGGGCTGGGAGACCCAGTACTTC
TRBV10-3	TRBJ2-1	NA	few	CAISDPEGNEQFF	TGTGCCATCAGTGACCCGGAGGGCAATGAGCAGTTCTTC
TRBV27	TRBJ2-6	NA	NA	CASKKGAPSGANVLTF	TGTGCCAGCAAGAAAGGGGCTCCCTCTGGGGCCAACGTCCTGACTTTC
TRBV5-1	TRBJ1-6	TRBD1	few	CASRATGESPLHF	TGCGCCAGCAGAGCTACAGGGGAATCACCCCTCCACTTT
TRBV18	TRBJ1-5	TRBD1	NA	CASSTGRGQPQHF	TGTGCCAGTTCGACAGGGCGGGGACAGCCCCAGCATTTT
TRBV30	TRBJ2-7	NA	once	CAWSVGTGVEEQYF	TGTGCCTGGAGTGTAGGTACGGGGGTGGAAGAGCAGTACTTC
TRBV7-2	TRBJ1-3	NA	NA	CASSLATGLLGNTIYF	TGTGCCAGCAGCTTAGCGACAGGCTTGTTGGGAAACACCATATATTTT
TRBV7-7	TRBJ2-2	NA	NA	CASSLMIGGRTGELFF	TGTGCCAGCAGCTTAATGATCGGGGGGCGCACCGGGGAGCTGTTTTTT
TRBV4-2	TRBJ1-1	TRBD1	many	CASSQEPQGGTTRGGNAFF	TGTGCCAGCAGCCAAGAACCGCAGGGGGGAACTACACGGGGAGGGAACGCTTTCTTT
TRBV20-1	TRBJ2-1	TRBD2	NA	CSGKVRRSSGHLNEQFF	TGCAGTGGAAAAGTAAGGAGGAGTAGCGGGCATCTTAATGAGCAGTTCTTC
TRBV4-1	TRBJ2-3	TRBD2	few	CASSQVLGLAADTQYF	TGCGCCAGCAGCCAAGTCCTAGGACTAGCGGCAGATACGCAGTATTTT
TRBV4-2	TRBJ2-1	NA	NA	CASSQESNEQFF	TGTGCCAGCAGCCAAGAAAGCAATGAGCAGTTCTTC
TRBV3-1	TRBJ1-2	NA	few	CASSQVRQLYGYTF	TGTGCCAGCAGCCAAGTAAGGCAGCTTTATGGCTACACCTTC
TRBV7-9	TRBJ1-1	TRBD1	NA	CASSLALRQGFRDTEAFF	TGTGCCAGCAGCTTAGCGCTGAGACAGGGGTTTAGGGACACTGAAGCTTTCTTT
TRBV29-1	TRBJ1-2	TRBD1	NA	CSAPAWEGAHYGYTF	TGCAGCGCCCCCGCGTGGGAGGGGGCTCACTATGGCTACACCTTC
TRBV5-1	TRBJ1-1	TRBD1	NA	CASSRDSYMNTEAFF	TGCGCCAGCAGCCGGGACAGTTACATGAACACTGAAGCTTTCTTT
TRBV9	TRBJ2-1	TRBD2	NA	CASSPRTSGIGEQFF	TGTGCCAGCAGCCCGAGGACTAGCGGGATTGGTGAGCAGTTCTTC
TRBV7-8	TRBJ2-1	NA	NA	CASSLGPWEQFF	TGTGCCAGCAGCTTAGGCCCCTGGGAGCAGTTCTTC
TRBV30	TRBJ2-2	NA	many	CAWSGGSTGELFF	TGTGCCTGGAGTGGGGGGTCCACCGGGGAGCTGTTTTTT
TRBV7-9	TRBJ1-4	NA	few	CASSRGDEKLFF	TGTGCCAGCAGCCGGGGTGATGAAAAACTGTTTTTT
TRBV7-6	TRBJ1-5	NA	once	CASSLAWTQPQHF	TGTGCCAGCAGCTTAGCGTGGACTCAGCCCCAGCATTTT
TRBV27	TRBJ2-7	NA	NA	CASSLRTGYEQYF	TGTGCCAGCAGTTTACGGACGGGGTACGAGCAGTACTTC
TRBV2	TRBJ2-1	TRBD2	few	CASSEGGLAGGGEQFF	TGTGCCAGCAGTGAAGGGGGACTAGCGGGAGGAGGAGAGCAGTTCTTC
TRBV7-3	TRBJ2-2	TRBD1	few	CASSSTPRTGTGELFF	TGTGCCAGCAGCTCAACACCTCGGACAGGGACCGGGGAGCTGTTTTTT
TRBV11-2	TRBJ2-3	NA	NA	CASSLRRGGFSTDTQYF	TGTGCCAGCAGCTTACGCAGGGGGGGCTTCTCCACAGATACGCAGTATTTT
TRBV6-5	TRBJ1-1	NA	NA	CASSWGGLTEAFF	TGTGCCAGCAGTTGGGGGGGCCTCACTGAAGCTTTCTTT
TRBV9	TRBJ2-5	NA	NA	CASSGTIQETQYF	TGTGCCAGCAGCGGGACAATCCAAGAGACCCAGTACTTC
TRBV5-1	TRBJ2-2	NA	once	CASSSKLTNTGELFF	TGCGCCAGCAGCTCGAAACTTACGAACACCGGGGAGCTGTTTTTT
TRBV7-2	TRBJ1-1	NA	NA	CASSLEYRAFTTEAFF	TGTGCCAGCAGCTTAGAGTACAGGGCCTTCACCACTGAAGCTTTCTTT
TRBV19	TRBJ2-3	TRBD2	NA	CASRTSGRSDTQYF	TGTGCCAGTAGGACTAGCGGGAGATCAGATACGCAGTATTTT
TRBV5-6	TRBJ2-7	NA	few	CASSILTGYEQYF	TGTGCCAGCAGCATTCTGACAGGTTACGAGCAGTACTTC
TRBV7-8	TRBJ2-1	NA	few	CASSLTYYRDYNEQFF	TGTGCCAGCAGCTTAACTTATTACCGGGACTACAATGAGCAGTTCTTC
TRBV12-3/TRBV12-4	TRBJ1-2	NA	few	CASSLNPTSYGYTF	TGTGCCAGCAGTTTAAACCCTACGAGCTATGGCTACACCTTC
TRBV11-3	TRBJ1-1	TRBD1	NA	CASSLSRGMYTEAFF	TGTGCCAGCAGCTTAAGCAGGGGGATGTACACTGAAGCTTTCTTT
TRBV2	TRBJ1-2	TRBD1	once	CASSALTGLTIIDGYTF	TGTGCCAGCAGTGCCCTGACAGGGCTCACCATAATTGACGGCTACACCTTC
TRBV20-1	TRBJ1-5	NA	NA	CSAPGTSAGNQPQHF	TGCAGTGCACCCGGGACTTCGGCAGGGAATCAGCCCCAGCATTTT
TRBV3-1	TRBJ2-7	NA	few	CASSHLDSNEQYF	TGTGCCAGCAGCCATTTGGACTCCAACGAGCAGTACTTC
TRBV29-1	TRBJ2-2	NA	many	CSVRRPGMNTGELFF	TGCAGCGTTCGTAGGCCGGGGATGAACACCGGGGAGCTGTTTTTT
TRBV5-1	TRBJ1-2	NA	NA	CASSLDLAGGNYGYTF	TGCGCCAGCAGCTTGGATTTAGCCGGAGGTAACTATGGCTACACCTTC
TRBV5-4	TRBJ1-2	TRBD1	NA	CASSPGQAPYGYTF	TGTGCCAGCAGCCCCGGACAGGCCCCATATGGCTACACCTTC
TRBV5-5	TRBJ2-1	TRBD2	few	CASSWGAGGNRNEQFF	TGTGCCAGCAGCTGGGGGGCGGGAGGTAATCGGAATGAGCAGTTCTTC